Below, 17 T cell receptor beta chains from the same sample are listed, as sequenced in a study of CD8 T cells in Susac syndrome. It was with random hexamers that 0.5 to 1 ug RNA was reverse transcribed. One entry per CDR3 protein, called by TCRdb with MiXCR from the immunoSEQ multiplex PCR reads. Among roughly 150,000 distinct CDR3 sequences, roughly 95% were seen once, and the ten largest hold 0.15%. Sequencing input: CD8+ T cells from PBMCs. These receptors originate from a human donor with multiple sclerosis.

The rearrangement uses TRBV12-3 or TRBV12-4 and TRBJ2-5, with 8 bases identical to TRBD1. The trim removed 1 base at V and 1 base at J, leaving 5 bases unmatched. This CDR3 is built from 16 residues. This CDR3 reads CASSLGGQDPQETQYF. CDR3 bases: TGTGCCAGCAGTTTAGGGGGACAGGACCCCCAAGAGACCCAGTACTTC.

The chain combines TRBV15 with TRBJ1-1; 8 positions match TRBD1. CDR3 length equals 14 residues. The J segment lost 1 base and the V segment lost 6 bases, leaving 4 bases of the junction unmatched. Per germline, CDR1 LNHNV and CDR2 YYDKDF (reference sequence). The CDR3 sequence: CATSTGGGNTEAFF. CDR3 sequence (DNA): TGTGCCACCAGTACAGGGGGTGGGAACACTGAAGCTTTCTTT.

The chain recombines TRBV7-9 with TRBJ2-3; no clear D gene. This CDR3 contains 13 residues. CDR1 and CDR2 from the germline V gene are SEHNR and FQNEAQ (reference sequence). The ends were cut back, 5 bases at V and 5 bases at J, with 11 bases in the middle. In nucleotides, the CDR3 is TGTGCCAGCAGCCCCTCCTCCTTAGATACGCAGTATTTT. Encoded protein: CASSPSSLDTQYF.

The J gene is TRBJ2-1, the V gene TRBV4-1; no clear D gene. The V gene's germline CDR1 is MGHRA and CDR2 YSYEKL. The CDR3 spans 15 residues. The V end was cut by 0 bases, the J end by 2 bases, with 8 bases between. The CDR3 here is CASSQDPGPYNEQFF. The CDR3 nucleotides are TGCGCCAGCAGCCAAGATCCTGGGCCCTACAATGAGCAGTTCTTC.

The V gene is TRBV6-6, the J gene TRBJ2-5; D is possibly TRBD1 (6 bases). Trimming cost V 8 bases and J 5 bases, with 21 bases left between them. Germline CDR1 reads MNHNY; CDR2 reads SVGAGI (reference sequence). The CDR3 sequence is 15 residues long. Written as DNA, the CDR3 is TGTGCCAGCGGGACACAGGGTATTCTGATTGAGACCCAGTACTTC. It is translated as CASGTQGILIETQYF.

V gene TRBV13 combines with J gene TRBJ2-1; D might be TRBD1 (6 bases). The V end was cut by 5 bases, the J end by 0 bases, with 17 bases between. The CDR3 extends over 17 amino acids. CDR1 and CDR2 (germline): PRHDT, FYEKMQ (reference sequence). The CDR3 protein is CASSLRLLQGSYNEQFF. For the CDR3, the DNA is TGTGCCAGCAGCCTACGTCTCCTACAGGGCTCCTACAATGAGCAGTTCTTC.

V and J are TRBV5-6 and TRBJ2-5, with D perhaps TRBD1 (5 bases). CDR1 is SGHDT, CDR2 YYEEEE, per germline. CDR3 length equals 15 residues. V was trimmed by 0 bases and J by 5 bases, leaving 14 bases between them. In DNA, the CDR3 is TGTGCCAGCAGCTTGGCCGCAGGGTACCCCGAGACCCAGTACTTC. Amino acids: CASSLAAGYPETQYF. Full variable domain (rest looked up from reference TRBV5-6 and TRBJ2-5): DAGVTQSPTHLIKTRGQQVTLRCSPKSGHDTVSWYQQALGQGPQFIFQYYEEEERQRGNFPDRFSGHQFPNYSSELNVNALLLGDSALYLCASSLAAGYPETQYFGPGTRLLVL.

This chain joins TRBV5-6 and TRBJ2-3; the D gene could be TRBD1 or TRBD2 (6 bases each). In germline, CDR1 is SGHDT, CDR2 YYEEEE. The CDR3 extends over 17 amino acids. V lost 0 bases and J 0 bases, leaving 14 bases between the germline ends. CDR3 DNA sequence: TGTGCCAGCAGCTTGGAAGGGGGGCGGAGTAGCACAGATACGCAGTATTTT. Translation gives CASSLEGGRSSTDTQYF.

This clonotype has only one observation. CDR3 coding DNA: TGTGCCAGCAGCTTAGGTGTCTTTTCACCCCTCCACTTT. As protein: CASSLGVFSPLHF. The V and J genes are TRBV7-2 and TRBJ1-6; no clear D. This CDR3 has 13 amino acids. Per the germline V gene, CDR1 is SGHTA and CDR2 is FQGNSA. V dropped 1 base and J dropped 9 bases, with 7 bases sitting between them.

This clonotype was counted a few times. CDR3 loop: CASSSGAEAFF. For the CDR3, the DNA is TGTGCCAGCAGCTCTGGGGCTGAAGCTTTCTTT. The V gene is TRBV7-9, the J gene TRBJ1-1; D unresolved. The CDR3 extends over 11 amino acids. V gave up 4 bases and J gave up 6 bases, with 6 bases separating them. The germline gives CDR1 SEHNR, CDR2 FQNEAQ (reference sequence).

The chain uses TRBV9 and TRBJ1-4; a weak D match, TRBD1 (5 bases). CDR1 and CDR2 from the germline V gene are SGDLS and YYNGEE. The germline V and J ends were trimmed by 3 bases and 3 bases, with 12 bases remaining between them. The CDR3 is 15 residues long. This CDR3 is CASSESGTPNEKLFF. The DNA for the CDR3 is TGTGCCAGCAGCGAGAGCGGGACCCCTAATGAAAAACTGTTTTTT.

V and J are TRBV20-1 and TRBJ2-3, with 12 positions matching TRBD2. CDR3 length equals 16 residues. J was trimmed by 4 bases and V by 5 bases; bases with no gene match: 10. Germline assignment: CDR1 DFQATT and CDR2 SNEGSKA (reference sequence). CDR3 DNA sequence: TGCAGTGCTCCGACGACTAGCGGGGGTGGGTCAGATACGCAGTATTTT. Amino acid sequence: CSAPTTSGGGSDTQYF.

V gene TRBV9 combines with J gene TRBJ2-5; D is ambiguous. The CDR3 is made up of 13 amino acids. Germline CDR1 SGDLS, CDR2 YYNGEE. Trimming removed 2 bases at V and 2 bases at J, with 7 bases between. CDR3 bases: TGTGCCAGCAGCGTCGGATTTCAAGAGACCCAGTACTTC. Its protein product is CASSVGFQETQYF.

The chain is built from TRBV27 and TRBJ1-2, with a possible D match to TRBD1 (6 bases). In germline, CDR1 is MNHEY, CDR2 SMNVEV (reference sequence). V lost 6 bases and J lost 0, with 14 bases in between. This CDR3 contains 15 residues. The CDR3 here is CASRSWTESNYGYTF. CDR3 nucleotide sequence: TGTGCCAGCAGGTCTTGGACAGAATCTAACTATGGCTACACCTTC.

The chain links TRBV4-1 to TRBJ2-7; unclear D gene. Germline V CDR1 and CDR2: MGHRA, YSYEKL. The germline V and J ends were trimmed by 1 base and 1 base, with 11 bases remaining between them. The CDR3 spans 15 residues. CDR3 sequence reads: CASSQVGLNSYEQYV. The CDR3 nucleotides read TGCGCCAGCAGCCAAGTCGGTCTCAATTCCTACGAGCAGTACGTC.

The rearrangement links TRBV29-1 to TRBJ1-2; 8 bases line up with TRBD1. Trimming at V came to 6 bases and at J to 3 bases, leaving 18 bases not matched to a gene. Germline V gene lookup returns CDR1 SQVTM and CDR2 ANQGSEA. This CDR3 region has 17 residues. CDR3 region: CSVTLLGQGIRDYGYTF. The CDR3 DNA follows: TGCAGCGTGACCCTTCTAGGACAGGGCATAAGGGACTATGGCTACACCTTC.

This chain links TRBV9 with TRBJ2-2; D not certain. This CDR3 comprises 12 residues. Germline V lookup: CDR1 SGDLS, CDR2 YYNGEE. V was shortened by 3 bases and J by 1 base, with 1 base between the two germline ends. CDR3 bases: TGTGCCAGCAGCGAGAACACCGGGGAGCTGTTTTTT. This gives the protein CASSENTGELFF.